This T cell receptor (beta chain) was profiled in a study of human T cells and chemical hapten exposure (dated by TCRdb to the early 2020s). A note on the overall study: For sensitization, 2% DPC in acetone was applied to a 2 cm by 2 cm area of upper inner arm skin. The libraries were sequenced as a pool, and the TCR yield per sample differed mostly because of small variations in library volumes within the pool. Patch tests used Finn chambers with 0.01% DPC on the upper back, scored after 6 days by International Contact Dermatitis Research Group standards. Most of the patients in the cohort were female, and the cohort covered alopecia areata with under or over 50% scalp involvement, alopecia totalis and alopecia universalis. In alopecia patients, the study followed how the peripheral blood TCR repertoire changed in vivo over primary and secondary sensitization to diphenylcyclopropenone (DPC), a hapten. Throughout the study period of around 24 weeks, patients also received therapeutic DPC doses to the scalp every week. Blood was sampled from patients pre-sensitization (week 0) and at 2, 6 and about 24 weeks after DPC sensitization. For TCR sequencing, blood came from 25 to 35 alopecia patients at anywhere from one to four time points (pre-sensitization, 2, 6 and 24 weeks). General study outcomes and caveats: Patch test score was positively correlated with the number of PT1 expanded TCRs, with significance at thresholds 8, 16 and 32 but not at 4. All patients had alopecia, a presumed autoimmune disease, so their immune response might differ from that of healthy individuals. After repeated subsampling, changes were observed in the strength of the expansion versus patch-test correlation and in the threshold at which the correlation became significant. Compared with pre-sensitization or healthy control sets, expanded TCRs formed significantly more large CDR3 similarity clusters, which is consistent with antigen-driven responses. DPC sensitization did not change how many TCRs were above 1 in 1000 frequency, and no evidence was found of alterations in global repertoire structure.

This clonotype was picked up a small number of times. What this receptor recognizes is not known. The record has no base qualities; no much larger clone is one base away. Based on the germline V gene, the CDR1 and CDR2 sequences are MNHEY and SVGAGI. The junction carries 12 bases between V and J, which are trimmed by 6 bases and 0 bases respectively. There are 15 amino acids in the CDR3, from cysteine to phenylalanine inclusive. Solely the CDR3 DNA is kept, with 45 bases framed from the first base. According to the study, the label for this sample's time point signals: pre-sensitization, week 0. In the paper's terms, the treatment or condition label means: therapeutic diphenylcyclopropenone sensitization with weekly scalp DPC. Blood at each patch-test visit was drawn before the patch test was applied. To be eligible, patients had to be aged 18 to 70, diagnosed with alopecia and judged suitable for DPC therapy, while pregnant patients were excluded. Total RNA was isolated from unfractionated whole blood collected in Tempus Blood RNA tubes.

The library relied on RACE. TCRdb names NextSeq 500 as the instrument used. During library preparation, unique molecular identifiers were attached to individual cDNA molecules so that TCRs could be counted in a quantitative, reproducible way. Both TCR alpha and TCR beta chains were sequenced from each blood RNA sample. Per the original workflow: The median number of TCRs per sample was approximately 93,000, ranging from about 20,000 to 750,000. V, J and CDR3 annotation of the TCR reads was performed with the Decombinator software suite. For PS versus PT1 abundance plots, all samples were subsampled to the same number of TCRs (28,000). TCRs were defined as expanded if absent before sensitization and observed at least eight times at the 2-week time point. TCRdb cleaned the public reads at Q25 with fastp, built clones with MiXCR and kept in-frame beta chains. Duplicate CDR3 protein sequences are folded into a single record with the most common DNA and genes. These V and J calls rely on TCRdb rather than the paper's analysis. Across this sample there are a few hundred thousand distinct CDR3 sequences, with roughly 6% seen only once. The biggest ten clones account for about 7.7% of the sample.

The sequences come from whole blood, collected in connection with sensitization to the hapten diphenylcyclopropenone (DPC). The chain uses TRBV6-5 and TRBJ1-3; no D gene is confidently identified. The sequence was collected from a woman under 30 with alopecia areata. Some clones in this sample may be carry-over from other donors' samples. For the CDR3, the sequence is CASSPRFPSGNTIYF. The DNA reads as follows: TGTGCCAGCAGCCCCAGGTTCCCCTCTGGAAACACCATATATTTT.